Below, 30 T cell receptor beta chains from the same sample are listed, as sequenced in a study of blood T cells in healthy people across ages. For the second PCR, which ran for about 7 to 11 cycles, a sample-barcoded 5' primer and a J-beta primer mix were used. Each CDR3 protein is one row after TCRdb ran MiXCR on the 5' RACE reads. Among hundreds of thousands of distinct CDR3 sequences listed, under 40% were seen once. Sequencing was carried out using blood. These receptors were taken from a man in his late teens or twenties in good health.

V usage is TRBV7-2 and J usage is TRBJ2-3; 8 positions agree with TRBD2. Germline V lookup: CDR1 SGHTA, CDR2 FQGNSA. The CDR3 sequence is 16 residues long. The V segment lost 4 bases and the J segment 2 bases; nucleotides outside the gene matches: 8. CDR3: CASSSAGGGFTDTQYF. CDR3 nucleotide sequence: TGTGCCAGCAGCTCAGCTGGCGGGGGGTTCACAGATACGCAGTATTTT.

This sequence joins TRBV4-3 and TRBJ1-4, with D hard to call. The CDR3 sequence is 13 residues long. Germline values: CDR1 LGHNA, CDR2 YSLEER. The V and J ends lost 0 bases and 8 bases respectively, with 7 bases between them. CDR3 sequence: CASSQERSEKLFF. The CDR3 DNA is TGCGCCAGCAGCCAAGAAAGGTCCGAAAAACTGTTTTTT.

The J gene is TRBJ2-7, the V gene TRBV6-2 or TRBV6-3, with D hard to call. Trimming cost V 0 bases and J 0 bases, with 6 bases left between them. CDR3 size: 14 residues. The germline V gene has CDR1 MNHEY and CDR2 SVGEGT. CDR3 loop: CASSYSETSYEQYF. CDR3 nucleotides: TGTGCCAGCAGTTACTCGGAGACCTCCTACGAGCAGTACTTC.

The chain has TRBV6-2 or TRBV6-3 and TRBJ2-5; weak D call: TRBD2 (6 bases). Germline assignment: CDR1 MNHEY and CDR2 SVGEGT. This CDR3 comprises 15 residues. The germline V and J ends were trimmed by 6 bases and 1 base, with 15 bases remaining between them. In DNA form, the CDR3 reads TGTGCCAGCAGACCCGCCGGGGGACCCCAAGAGACCCAGTACTTC. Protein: CASRPAGGPQETQYF.

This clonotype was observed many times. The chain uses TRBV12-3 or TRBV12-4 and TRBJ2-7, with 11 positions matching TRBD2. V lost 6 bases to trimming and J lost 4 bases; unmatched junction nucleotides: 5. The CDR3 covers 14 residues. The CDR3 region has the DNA TGTGCCAGCAGCCAACTAGCGGGGGTTTACGAGCAGTACTTC. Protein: CASSQLAGVYEQYF.

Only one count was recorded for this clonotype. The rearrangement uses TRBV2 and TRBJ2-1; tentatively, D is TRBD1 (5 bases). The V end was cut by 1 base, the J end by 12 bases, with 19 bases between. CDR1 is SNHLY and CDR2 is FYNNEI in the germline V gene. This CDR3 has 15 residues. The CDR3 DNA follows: TGTGCCAGCAGTGAAGGAAGGACAAGGTACGAGGCGCAGTTCTTC. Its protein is CASSEGRTRYEAQFF.

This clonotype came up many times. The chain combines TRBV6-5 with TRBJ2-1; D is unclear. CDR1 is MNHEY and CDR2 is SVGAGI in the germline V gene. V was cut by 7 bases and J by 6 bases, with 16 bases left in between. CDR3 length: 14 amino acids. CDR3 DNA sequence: TGTGCCAGCACCAATAAGCGCTTAATCAATGAGCAGTTCTTC. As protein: CASTNKRLINEQFF.

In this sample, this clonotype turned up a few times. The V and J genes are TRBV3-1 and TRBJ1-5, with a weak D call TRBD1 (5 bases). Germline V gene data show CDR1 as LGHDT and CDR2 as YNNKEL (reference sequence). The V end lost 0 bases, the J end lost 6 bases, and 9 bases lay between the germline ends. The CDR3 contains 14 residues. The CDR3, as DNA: TGTGCCAGCAGCCAAGAGGGGAGGGGTCAGCCCCAGCATTTT. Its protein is CASSQEGRGQPQHF.

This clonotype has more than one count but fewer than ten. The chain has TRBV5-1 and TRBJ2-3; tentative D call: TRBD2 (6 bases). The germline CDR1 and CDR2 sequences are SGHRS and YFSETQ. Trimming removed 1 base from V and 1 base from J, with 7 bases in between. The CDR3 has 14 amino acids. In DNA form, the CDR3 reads TGCGCCAGCAGCTTGTGGAGGGGCACAGATACGCAGTATTTT. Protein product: CASSLWRGTDTQYF. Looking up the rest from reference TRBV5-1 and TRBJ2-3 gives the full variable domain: KAGVTQTPRYLIKTRGQQVTLSCSPISGHRSVSWYQQTPGQGLQFLFEYFSETQRNKGNFPGRFSGRQFSNSRSEMNVSTLELGDSALYLCASSLWRGTDTQYFGPGTRLTVL.

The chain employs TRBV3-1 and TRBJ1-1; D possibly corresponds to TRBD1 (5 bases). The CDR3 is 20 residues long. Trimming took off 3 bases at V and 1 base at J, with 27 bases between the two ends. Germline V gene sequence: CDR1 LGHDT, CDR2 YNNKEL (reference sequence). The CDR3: CASSQGGSRARGRSNTEAFF. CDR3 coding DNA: TGTGCCAGCAGCCAGGGGGGATCGAGAGCGAGGGGAAGATCGAACACTGAAGCTTTCTTT.

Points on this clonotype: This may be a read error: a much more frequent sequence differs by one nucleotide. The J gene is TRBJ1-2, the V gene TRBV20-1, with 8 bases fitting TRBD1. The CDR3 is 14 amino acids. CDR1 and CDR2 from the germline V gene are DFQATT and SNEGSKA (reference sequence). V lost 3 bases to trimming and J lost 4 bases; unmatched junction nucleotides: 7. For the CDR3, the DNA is TGCAGTGCTAGTCAGGGGGCGGGCGGCTATGGCTACACCTTC. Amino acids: CSASQGAGGYGYTF.

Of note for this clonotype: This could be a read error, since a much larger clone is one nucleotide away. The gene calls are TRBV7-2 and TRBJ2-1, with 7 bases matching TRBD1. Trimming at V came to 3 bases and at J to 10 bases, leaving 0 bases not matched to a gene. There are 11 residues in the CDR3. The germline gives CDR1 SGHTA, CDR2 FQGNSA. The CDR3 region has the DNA TGTACCAGCAGCTTGACAGGGGAGCAGTTCTTC. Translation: CTSSLTGEQFF.

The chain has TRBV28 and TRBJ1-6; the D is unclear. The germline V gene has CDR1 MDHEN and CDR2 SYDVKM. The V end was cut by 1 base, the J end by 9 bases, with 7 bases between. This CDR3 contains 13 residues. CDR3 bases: TGTGCCAGCAGTTTATTGACGAGTTCACCCCTCCACTTT. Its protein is CASSLLTSSPLHF.

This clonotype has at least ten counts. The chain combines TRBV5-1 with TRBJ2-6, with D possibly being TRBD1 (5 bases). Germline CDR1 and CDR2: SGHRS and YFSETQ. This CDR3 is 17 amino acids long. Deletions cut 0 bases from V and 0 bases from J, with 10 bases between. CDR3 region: CASSLEAGHSGANVLTF. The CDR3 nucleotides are TGCGCCAGCAGCTTGGAGGCCGGACACTCTGGGGCCAACGTCCTGACTTTC.

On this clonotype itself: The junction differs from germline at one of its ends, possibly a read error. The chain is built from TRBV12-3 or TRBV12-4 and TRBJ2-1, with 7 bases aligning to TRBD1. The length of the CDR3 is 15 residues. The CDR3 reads CTSSLPGQPYNEQFF. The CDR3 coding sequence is TGTACCAGCAGCCTACCGGGACAGCCTTACAATGAGCAGTTCTTC.

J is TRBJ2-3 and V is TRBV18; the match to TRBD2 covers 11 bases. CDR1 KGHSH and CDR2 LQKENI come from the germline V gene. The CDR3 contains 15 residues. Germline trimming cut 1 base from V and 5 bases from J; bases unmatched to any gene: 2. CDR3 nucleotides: TGTGCCAGCTCACCACTAGCGGGGGGGCAAGATACGCAGTATTTT. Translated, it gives CASSPLAGGQDTQYF.

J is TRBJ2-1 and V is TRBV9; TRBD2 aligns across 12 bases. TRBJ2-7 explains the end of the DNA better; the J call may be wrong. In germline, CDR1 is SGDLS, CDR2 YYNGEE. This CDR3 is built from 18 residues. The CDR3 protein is CASSVGLAGALNYNEQYF. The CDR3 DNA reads TGTGCCAGCAGCGTAGGACTAGCGGGGGCTCTCAACTACAATGAGCAGTACTTC.

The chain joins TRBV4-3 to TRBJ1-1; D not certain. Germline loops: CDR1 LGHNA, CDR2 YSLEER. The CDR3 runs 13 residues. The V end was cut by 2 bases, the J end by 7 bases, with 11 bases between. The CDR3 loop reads CASSQLTTGEAFF. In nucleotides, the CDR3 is TGCGCCAGCAGCCAACTCACGACTGGTGAAGCTTTCTTT.

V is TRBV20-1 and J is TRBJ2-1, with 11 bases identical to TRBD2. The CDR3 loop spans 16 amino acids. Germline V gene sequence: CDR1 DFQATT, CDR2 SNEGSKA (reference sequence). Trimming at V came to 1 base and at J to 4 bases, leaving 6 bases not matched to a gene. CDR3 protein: CSARGYSGGGYNEQFF. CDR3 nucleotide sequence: TGCAGTGCTAGAGGTTATAGCGGGGGGGGGTACAATGAGCAGTTCTTC.

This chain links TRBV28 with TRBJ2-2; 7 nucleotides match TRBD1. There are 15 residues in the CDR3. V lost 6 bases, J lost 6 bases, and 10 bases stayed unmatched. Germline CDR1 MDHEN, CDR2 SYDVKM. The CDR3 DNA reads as TGTGCCAGCAGGGCCACAGGGGTAGGGCCCGGGGAGCTGTTTTTT. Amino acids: CASRATGVGPGELFF. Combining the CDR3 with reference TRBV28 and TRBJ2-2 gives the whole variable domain DVKVTQSSRYLVKRTGEKVFLECVQDMDHENMFWYRQDPGLGLRLIYFSYDVKMKEKGDIPEGYSVSREKKERFSLILESASTNQTSMYLCASRATGVGPGELFFGEGSRLTVL.

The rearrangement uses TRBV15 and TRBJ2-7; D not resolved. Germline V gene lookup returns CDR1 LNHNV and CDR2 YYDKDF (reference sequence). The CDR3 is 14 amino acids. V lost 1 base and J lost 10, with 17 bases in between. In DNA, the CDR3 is TGTGCCACCAGCAGAGGACATTTACAAGATACCCAGTACTTC. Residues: CATSRGHLQDTQYF.

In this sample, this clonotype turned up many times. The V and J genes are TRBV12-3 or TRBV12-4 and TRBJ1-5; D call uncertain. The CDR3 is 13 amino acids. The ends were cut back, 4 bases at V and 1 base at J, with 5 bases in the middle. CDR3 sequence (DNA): TGTGCCAGCAGTTCCTTAAGCAATCAGCCCCAGCATTTT. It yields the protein CASSSLSNQPQHF.

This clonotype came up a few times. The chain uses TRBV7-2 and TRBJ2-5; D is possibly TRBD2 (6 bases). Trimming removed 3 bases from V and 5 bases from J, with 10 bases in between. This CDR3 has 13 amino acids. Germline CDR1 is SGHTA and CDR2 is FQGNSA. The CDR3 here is CASSFAGMETQYF. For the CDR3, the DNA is TGTGCCAGCAGCTTTGCGGGGATGGAGACCCAGTACTTC.

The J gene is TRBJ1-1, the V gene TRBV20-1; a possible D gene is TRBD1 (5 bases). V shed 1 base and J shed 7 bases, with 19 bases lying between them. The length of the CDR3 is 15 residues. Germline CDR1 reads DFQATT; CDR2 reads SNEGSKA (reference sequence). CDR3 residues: CSARGGRARLGEAFF. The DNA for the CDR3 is TGCAGTGCTAGAGGGGGGAGGGCGAGATTGGGTGAAGCTTTCTTT.

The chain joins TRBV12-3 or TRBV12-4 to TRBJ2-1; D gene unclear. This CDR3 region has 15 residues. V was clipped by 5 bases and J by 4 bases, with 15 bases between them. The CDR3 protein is CASSPEGFQYNEQFF. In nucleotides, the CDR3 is TGTGCCAGCAGTCCCGAAGGGTTCCAGTACAATGAGCAGTTCTTC.

As DNA, the CDR3 is TGTGCCAGCAGCATGGTTGGGGGATTCGGCGACTATGGCTACACCTTC. Amino acids: CASSMVGGFGDYGYTF. The chain has TRBV5-5 and TRBJ1-2; possibly TRBD1 for D (5 bases). CDR1 and CDR2 (germline): SGHKS, YYEKEE (reference sequence). Trimming took off 4 bases at V and 3 bases at J, with 19 bases between the two ends. The CDR3 length is 16 residues.

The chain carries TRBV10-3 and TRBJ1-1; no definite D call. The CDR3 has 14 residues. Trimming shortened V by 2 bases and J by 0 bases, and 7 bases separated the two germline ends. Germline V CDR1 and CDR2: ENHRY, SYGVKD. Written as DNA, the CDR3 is TGTGCCATCAGTGAGAAGGTGGTGAACACTGAAGCTTTCTTT. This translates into CAISEKVVNTEAFF.

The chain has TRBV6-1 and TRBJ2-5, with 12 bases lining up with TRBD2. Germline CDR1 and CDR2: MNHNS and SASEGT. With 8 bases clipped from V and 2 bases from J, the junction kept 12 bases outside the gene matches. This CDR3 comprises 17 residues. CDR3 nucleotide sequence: TGTGCCAGCCGTCGGACTAGCGGGACCGCCTTACAAGAGACCCAGTACTTC. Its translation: CASRRTSGTALQETQYF.

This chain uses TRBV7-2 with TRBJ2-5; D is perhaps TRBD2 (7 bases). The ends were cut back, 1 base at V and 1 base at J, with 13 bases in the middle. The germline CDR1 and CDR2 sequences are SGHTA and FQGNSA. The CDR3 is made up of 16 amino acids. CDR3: CASSLVGGGGQETQYF. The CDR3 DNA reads TGTGCCAGCAGCTTAGTTGGCGGGGGCGGCCAAGAGACCCAGTACTTC.

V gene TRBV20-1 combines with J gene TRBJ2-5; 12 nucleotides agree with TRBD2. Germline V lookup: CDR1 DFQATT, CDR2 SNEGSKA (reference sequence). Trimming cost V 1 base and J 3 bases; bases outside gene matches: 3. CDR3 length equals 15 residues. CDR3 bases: TGCAGTGCTAGAGGGACTAGCGGGGTTGAAGAGACCCAGTACTTC. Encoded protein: CSARGTSGVEETQYF.